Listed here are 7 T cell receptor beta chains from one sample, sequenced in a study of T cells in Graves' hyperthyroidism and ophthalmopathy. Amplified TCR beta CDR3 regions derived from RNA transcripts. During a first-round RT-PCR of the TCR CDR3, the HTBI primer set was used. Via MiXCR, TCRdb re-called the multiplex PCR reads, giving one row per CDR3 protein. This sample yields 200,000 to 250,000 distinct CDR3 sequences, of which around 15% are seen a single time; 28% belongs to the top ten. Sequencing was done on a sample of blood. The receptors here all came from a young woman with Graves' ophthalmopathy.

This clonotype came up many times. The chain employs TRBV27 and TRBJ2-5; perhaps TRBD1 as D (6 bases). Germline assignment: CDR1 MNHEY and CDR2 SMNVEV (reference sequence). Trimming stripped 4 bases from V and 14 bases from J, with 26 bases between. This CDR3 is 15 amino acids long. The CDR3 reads CASSSNGSGHLRVYF. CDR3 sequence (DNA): TGTGCCAGCAGTTCCAACGGTTCGGGACACTTAAGAGTTTACTTC.

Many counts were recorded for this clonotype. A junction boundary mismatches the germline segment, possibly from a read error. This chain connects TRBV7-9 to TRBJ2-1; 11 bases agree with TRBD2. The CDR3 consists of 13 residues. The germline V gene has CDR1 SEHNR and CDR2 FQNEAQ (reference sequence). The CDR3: CASTLAGGNEQFF. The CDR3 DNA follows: TGTGCCAGCACCTTAGCGGGGGGGAATGAGCAGTTCTTC.

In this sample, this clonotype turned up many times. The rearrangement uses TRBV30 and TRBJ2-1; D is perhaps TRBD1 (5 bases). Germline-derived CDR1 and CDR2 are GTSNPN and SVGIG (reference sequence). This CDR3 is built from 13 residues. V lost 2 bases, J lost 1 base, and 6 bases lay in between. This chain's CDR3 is CAWSPGSYNEQFF. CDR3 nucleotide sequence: TGTGCCTGGAGTCCAGGGTCCTACAATGAGCAGTTCTTC.

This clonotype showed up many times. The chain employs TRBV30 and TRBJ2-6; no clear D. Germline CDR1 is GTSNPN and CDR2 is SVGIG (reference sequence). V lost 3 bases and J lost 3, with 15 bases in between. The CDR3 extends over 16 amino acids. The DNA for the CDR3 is TGTGCCTGGAGCCCGCGTGAGTTAGATGGGGCCAACGTCCTGACTTTC. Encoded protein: CAWSPRELDGANVLTF.

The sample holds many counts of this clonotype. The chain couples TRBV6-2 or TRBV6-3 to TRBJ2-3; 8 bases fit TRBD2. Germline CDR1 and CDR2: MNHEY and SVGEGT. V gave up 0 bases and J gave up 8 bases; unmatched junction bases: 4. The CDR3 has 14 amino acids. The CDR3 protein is CASSYSRGERTQYF. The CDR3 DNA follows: TGTGCCAGCAGTTACTCGCGGGGGGAGCGTACGCAGTATTTT.

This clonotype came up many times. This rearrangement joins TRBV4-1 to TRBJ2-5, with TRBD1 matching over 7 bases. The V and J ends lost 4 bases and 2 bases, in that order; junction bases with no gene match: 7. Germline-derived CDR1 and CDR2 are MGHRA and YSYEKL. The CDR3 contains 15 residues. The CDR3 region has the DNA TGCGCCAGCAGCCCACCACAGGGGCGGCAAGAGACCCAGTACTTC. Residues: CASSPPQGRQETQYF.

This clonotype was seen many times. CDR3 coding DNA: TGTGCCAGCAGCTTAAATAGCGGGTACACTGAAGCTTTCTTT. It translates to CASSLNSGYTEAFF. V is TRBV7-2 and J is TRBJ1-1, with D unresolved. This CDR3 contains 14 residues. The V gene's germline CDR1 is SGHTA and CDR2 FQGNSA. V gave up 2 bases and J gave up 3 bases, with 10 bases separating them. Filled out from reference TRBV7-2 and TRBJ1-1, the complete variable domain reads GAGVSQSPSNKVTEKGKDVELRCDPISGHTALYWYRQSLGQGLEFLIYFQGNSAPDKSGLPSDRFSAERTGGSVSTLTIQRTQQEDSAVYLCASSLNSGYTEAFFGQGTRLTVV.